The 3 T cell receptor beta chains below all came from one sample that was sequenced in a study of cytomegalovirus exposure and HLA in healthy donors. Vbeta (60) and Jbeta (13) primers were used in the PCR. TCRdb keeps only in-frame clones here, not all; method: immunoSEQ multiplex PCR. The top ten clones hold roughly 4.7% of a sample with about 160,000 clones, about 80% of them seen once. Sequencing was done on a sample of PBMCs. These receptors were taken from a man aged 25-45 years in good health and CMV-seronegative.

Notes on this clone: A read error may account for a junction end that differs from germline. The rearrangement uses TRBV6-5 and TRBJ1-1; 7 positions agree with TRBD1. Germline V gives CDR1 MNHEY, CDR2 SVGAGI. There are 14 residues in the CDR3. CDR3 DNA: TGTGCCAGCAGTGACTCGGGTACAGGGGAGGTTTCTTTCTTT. It is translated as CASSDSGTGEVSFF.

The chain joins TRBV5-1 to TRBJ2-1, with 10 positions matching TRBD1. With 3 bases clipped from V and 4 bases from J, the junction kept 7 bases outside the gene matches. The CDR3 length is 16 residues. CDR1 is SGHRS and CDR2 is YFSETQ in the germline V gene. CDR3 nucleotides: TGCGCCAGCAGCTGGGGGGGGACAGGGGTTTACAATGAGCAGTTCTTC. Its translation: CASSWGGTGVYNEQFF.

This clone was seen a single time. The chain joins TRBV5-1 to TRBJ2-6; D gene unclear. Trimming left V 1 base short and J 2 bases short, with 7 bases between. This CDR3 contains 15 residues. Germline V gives CDR1 SGHRS, CDR2 YFSETQ. The CDR3 nucleotides are TGCGCCAGCAGCTTGACCCCGGCTGGGGCCAACGTCCTGACTTTC. Translated, it gives CASSLTPAGANVLTF.